This TCR beta chain was sequenced for a study of T cells in Graves' hyperthyroidism and ophthalmopathy. About this clonotype itself: This sequence may be a read error, since a much larger clone differs from it by one base.

The source material, RNA transcripts, was used to amplify TCR beta CDR3 regions. The TCR CDR3 was amplified in a first-round RT-PCR using the HTBI primer set. Each CDR3 protein gets one entry after TCRdb re-called the multiplex PCR reads with MiXCR. The table includes over 450,000 distinct CDR3 sequences, over 13% detected once. This CDR3 is 22 amino acids long. Germline V gene lookup returns CDR1 ENHRY and CDR2 SYGVKD. Pregnant or lactating patients were excluded, as were those with uncontrolled infection or other autoimmune disease. The PBMCs were taken from about 9.7 ml of fresh peripheral blood. The sequence came from a woman under 30 with Graves' hyperthyroidism. V usage is TRBV10-3 and J usage is TRBJ1-6; D may be TRBD1 (5 bases). Sequences were obtained from blood. The CDR3 bases are TGTGCCATCAGTGGTCAAAAGTGGGTCAGCGGGGGATTGGCCGCGTTGAATTCACCCCCCCACTTT. It codes for CAISGQKWVSGGLAALNSPPHF.